This T cell receptor beta chain was recovered during a study of blood T cells in healthy people across ages. As for the study in general: Template switching caught about one barcoded beta molecule for each two T cells.

A remark on this clonotype: Antigen specificity is unknown.

The second PCR ran 7 to 11 cycles with a sample-barcoded 5' primer and J-beta primers. From the 5' RACE reads, TCRdb called clonotypes with MiXCR, one entry per CDR3 protein. The sample comprises 730,000 or so distinct CDR3 sequences, about 42% of which are singletons, and roughly 19% rests with the top ten. This CDR3 contains 15 residues. Trimming at V came to 2 bases and at J to 0 bases, leaving 5 bases not matched to a gene. Looked up from germline, CDR1 is DFQATT and CDR2 is SNEGSKA (reference sequence). Broader study findings: TCR beta diversity correlated strongly with naive T cell percentage.

The sequenced sample was blood. The chain joins TRBV20-1 to TRBJ2-3, with 7 bases fitting TRBD1. This TCR derives from a woman aged 60-70 years in good health. CDR3 DNA sequence: TGCAGTGCTAGACCCGGGACAGCTAGCACAGATACGCAGTATTTT. It specifies CSARPGTASTDTQYF.